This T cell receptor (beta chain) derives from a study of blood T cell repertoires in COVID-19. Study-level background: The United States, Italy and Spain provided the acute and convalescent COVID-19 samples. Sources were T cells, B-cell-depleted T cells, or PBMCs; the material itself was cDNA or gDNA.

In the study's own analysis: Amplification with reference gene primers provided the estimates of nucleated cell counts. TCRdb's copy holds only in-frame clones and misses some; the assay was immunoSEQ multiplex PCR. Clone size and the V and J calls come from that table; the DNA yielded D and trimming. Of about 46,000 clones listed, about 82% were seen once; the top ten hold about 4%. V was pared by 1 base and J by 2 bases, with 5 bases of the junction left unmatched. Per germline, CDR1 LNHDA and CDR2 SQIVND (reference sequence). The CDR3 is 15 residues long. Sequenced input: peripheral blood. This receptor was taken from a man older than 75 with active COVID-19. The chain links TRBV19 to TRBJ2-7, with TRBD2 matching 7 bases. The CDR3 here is CASSIVLAATYEQYF. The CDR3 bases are TGTGCCAGTAGTATAGTCCTAGCGGCCACCTACGAGCAGTACTTC.